Following are 27 T cell receptor beta chains from one sample sequenced in a study of chronic HIV infection and antiretroviral therapy. TCRdb reanalysed the 5' RACE reads using MiXCR and keeps one entry per CDR3 protein. The repertoire holds 45,000 to 60,000 distinct CDR3 sequences, about 20% seen once, with 2.8% in the top ten. The specimen sequenced was peripheral blood. These receptors all come from an adult who had HIV and had not received antiretroviral therapy, or was an uninfected healthy control (not recorded which).

This clonotype was seen only a few times. The rearrangement joins TRBV11-2 to TRBJ2-7, with 8 bases matching TRBD2. The CDR3 loop spans 16 amino acids. Germline lookup yields CDR1 SGHAT and CDR2 FQNNGV. The junction had 11 bases not matched to a gene; V was cut back by 5 bases and J by 2 bases. The CDR3 region has the DNA TGTGCCAGCAGCCCTTCGCGCGGGGGGTCCCCCTACGAGCAGTACTTC. Its protein product is CASSPSRGGSPYEQYF.

This clonotype showed up just a few times. V and J are TRBV28 and TRBJ2-7, with 7 bases fitting TRBD2. The ends lost 7 bases at V and 5 bases at J; junction bases unmatched: 11. The CDR3 has 14 residues. In germline, CDR1 is MDHEN, CDR2 SYDVKM. This chain's CDR3 is CASTPRRLADEQYF. In DNA form, the CDR3 reads TGTGCCAGCACCCCCCGAAGACTAGCAGACGAGCAGTACTTC.

There are a few counts of this clonotype. This chain connects TRBV28 to TRBJ2-1, with TRBD2 identical over 12 bases. This CDR3 comprises 17 residues. J was trimmed by 2 bases and V by 3 bases; bases with no gene match: 5. The germline gives CDR1 MDHEN, CDR2 SYDVKM. Written as DNA, the CDR3 is TGTGCCAGCAGTTTCGGCGGACTAGCGGGACCCTACAATGAGCAGTTCTTC. Translation gives CASSFGGLAGPYNEQFF.

This clonotype is judged medium-sized. The V call is TRBV2, the J call TRBJ1-5; 7 nucleotides agree with TRBD1. V lost 6 bases and J lost 0; bases outside the gene matches: 5. This CDR3 has 15 residues. The germline V gene has CDR1 SNHLY and CDR2 FYNNEI. CDR3 loop: CASSLGQNSNQPQHF. The CDR3 bases are TGTGCCAGCAGCCTGGGACAGAATAGCAATCAGCCCCAGCATTTT.

The sample holds a few counts of this clonotype. CDR3 protein: CASSRQDTQYF. As DNA, the CDR3 is TGTGCCAGCAGCCGCCAAGATACGCAGTATTTT. The J gene is TRBJ2-3, the V gene TRBV6-5; no clear D gene. Germline assignment: CDR1 MNHEY and CDR2 SVGAGI. The V gene lost 6 bases and the J gene lost 5 bases, with 6 bases spanning the gap. CDR3 length: 11 amino acids.

The chain has TRBV27 and TRBJ1-1; a possible D gene is TRBD1 (5 bases). Germline V gene lookup returns CDR1 MNHEY and CDR2 SMNVEV (reference sequence). Trimming left V 6 bases short and J 6 bases short, with 17 bases between. This CDR3 comprises 14 residues. As DNA, the CDR3 is TGTGCCAGCAGGTTGGACACCTACTCGTCTGAAGCTTTCTTT. Its protein product is CASRLDTYSSEAFF.

This clonotype was seen only once. This chain uses TRBV2 with TRBJ2-2; 9 bases are shared with TRBD2. Germline V gene data show CDR1 as SNHLY and CDR2 as FYNNEI. The CDR3 has 14 amino acids. The trim removed 7 bases at V and 5 bases at J, leaving 5 bases unmatched. In nucleotides, the CDR3 is TGTGCCAGCAAGAGACTAGCGGCTACCGGGGAGCTGTTTTTT. This encodes CASKRLAATGELFF.

This clonotype was detected only a few times. The chain couples TRBV6-1 to TRBJ1-2, with 8 bases aligning to TRBD1. This CDR3 spans 16 amino acids. Germline V lookup: CDR1 MNHNS, CDR2 SASEGT. With 4 bases clipped from V and 0 bases from J, the junction kept 7 bases outside the gene matches. The CDR3 nucleotides read TGTGCCAGCAGTGTGAACAGGGGGAGAGCTAACTATGGCTACACCTTC. It is translated as CASSVNRGRANYGYTF.

This clonotype was counted between two and nine times. The chain combines TRBV19 with TRBJ2-1, with a tentative D call TRBD2 (5 bases). CDR3 length: 14 residues. Between the trimmed V and J ends, which lost 5 bases and 6 bases, there was a span of 14 bases. In germline, CDR1 is LNHDA, CDR2 SQIVND (reference sequence). CDR3 DNA: TGTGCCAGTAGTCCGGGGTCTAGGGCCAATGAGCAGTTCTTC. Amino acid sequence: CASSPGSRANEQFF.

This clonotype was recorded once. The chain uses TRBV20-1 and TRBJ1-2, with a tentative D call TRBD1 (6 bases). There are 13 residues in the CDR3. Trimming pared 5 bases from V and 4 bases from J, leaving 14 bases between. Per germline, CDR1 DFQATT and CDR2 SNEGSKA (reference sequence). The chain's CDR3 is CSAFSGEGYGYTF. For the CDR3, the DNA is TGCAGTGCTTTTTCAGGGGAAGGCTATGGCTACACCTTC.

There are a few counts of this clonotype. The J gene is TRBJ2-7, the V gene TRBV6-5; D may be TRBD2 (6 bases). Germline V gene lookup returns CDR1 MNHEY and CDR2 SVGAGI. The V end lost 5 bases, the J end lost 1 base, and 12 bases lay between the germline ends. The CDR3 runs to 14 residues. The CDR3 coding sequence is TGTGCCAGCAGTCCAGTCGGGGGATCCTACGAGCAGTACTTC. It translates to CASSPVGGSYEQYF.

The rearrangement links TRBV10-2 to TRBJ2-1; D gene uncertain. Germline lookup yields CDR1 WSHSY and CDR2 SAAADI. Trimming removed 0 bases at V and 10 bases at J, with 7 bases between. The CDR3 contains 12 residues. The CDR3 nucleotides read TGCGCCAGCAGTGAGTCTGGCGGAGAGCAGTTCTTC. Translation gives CASSESGGEQFF.

The rearrangement links TRBV28 to TRBJ2-7; the D is unclear. From germline, CDR1 is MDHEN and CDR2 SYDVKM. The CDR3 totals 15 residues. V shed 6 bases and J shed 3 bases, with 18 bases lying between them. The CDR3 loop reads CASSLYNVADYEQYF. The DNA of the CDR3 is TGTGCCAGCAGCCTTTATAATGTGGCCGACTACGAGCAGTACTTC.

The J gene is TRBJ2-7, the V gene TRBV28; either TRBD1 or TRBD2 may fit D (5 bases each). This CDR3 is built from 17 residues. Trimming pared 1 base from V and 0 bases from J, leaving 16 bases between. The germline CDR1 and CDR2 sequences are MDHEN and SYDVKM. The CDR3: CASSLSPWGSSSYEQYF. In DNA form, the CDR3 reads TGTGCCAGCAGTTTATCCCCGTGGGGGAGCTCCTCCTACGAGCAGTACTTC.

This clonotype was counted between two and nine times. The genes are TRBV5-5 and TRBJ2-1; 11 bases agree with TRBD2. After removal of 4 bases from V and 7 bases from J, the junction contained 13 bases not matched to a gene. Germline CDR1 SGHKS, CDR2 YYEKEE (reference sequence). The CDR3 totals 17 residues. The CDR3 DNA sequence: TGTGCCAGCAGCCCACCCTTACTAGCGGGAGTTGTGAATGAGCAGTTCTTC. It encodes CASSPPLLAGVVNEQFF. The full variable domain, completed using reference TRBV5-5 and TRBJ2-1, is DAGVTQSPTHLIKTRGQQVTLRCSPISGHKSVSWYQQVLGQGPQFIFQYYEKEERGRGNFPDRFSARQFPNYSSELNVNALLLGDSALYLCASSPPLLAGVVNEQFFGPGTRLTVL.

This clonotype was found a few times. The gene calls are TRBV27 and TRBJ1-3, with a possible D match to TRBD1 (5 bases). The CDR3 is 16 residues long. Trimming removed 5 bases at V and 0 bases at J, with 14 bases between. In germline, CDR1 is MNHEY, CDR2 SMNVEV (reference sequence). CDR3 nucleotide sequence: TGTGCCAGCAGTCCATCGGGACTGAGCTCTGGAAACACCATATATTTT. Its protein product is CASSPSGLSSGNTIYF.

The sample holds a few counts of this clonotype. The CDR3 loop reads CASSLGASGGYNEQFF. The CDR3 nucleotides are TGTGCCAGCAGTTTAGGGGCTAGCGGGGGATACAATGAGCAGTTCTTC. The J gene is TRBJ2-1, the V gene TRBV28; TRBD2 matches at 10 bases. Germline V gives CDR1 MDHEN, CDR2 SYDVKM. V was clipped by 2 bases and J by 4 bases; unmatched bases: 5. The CDR3 runs to 16 residues.

This clonotype was observed a handful of times. The rearrangement joins TRBV4-1 to TRBJ2-5, with D maybe TRBD2 (6 bases). The CDR3 loop spans 14 amino acids. Germline V gives CDR1 MGHRA, CDR2 YSYEKL. Between the trimmed V and J ends, which lost 3 bases and 1 base, there was a span of 9 bases. Written as DNA, the CDR3 is TGCGCCAGCAGCCAGCGGGACCTCCAAGAGACCCAGTACTTC. It codes for CASSQRDLQETQYF.

In its sample, this clonotype was seen a few times. The chain links TRBV28 to TRBJ1-6; D is unclear. The CDR3 is made up of 14 amino acids. The V end lost 8 bases, the J end lost 0 bases, and 8 bases lay between the germline ends. Germline V gene sequence: CDR1 MDHEN, CDR2 SYDVKM. This CDR3 reads CASEASSYNSPLHF. The CDR3 bases are TGTGCCAGCGAGGCAAGCTCCTATAATTCACCCCTCCACTTT.

In its sample, this clonotype was seen a few times. The V call is TRBV29-1, the J call TRBJ1-3; D is uncertain. The CDR3 covers 11 residues. Trimming took 5 bases from V and 7 from J, leaving 9 bases between them. In germline, CDR1 is SQVTM, CDR2 ANQGSEA. For the CDR3, the DNA is TGCAGCGTTCTGTTCGGCAACACCATATATTTT. It is translated as CSVLFGNTIYF.

This clonotype was detected many times. The chain has TRBV28 and TRBJ2-2; D tentatively fits TRBD1 or TRBD2 (5 bases each). The germline V and J ends were trimmed by 3 bases and 9 bases, with 14 bases remaining between them. In germline, CDR1 is MDHEN, CDR2 SYDVKM. The CDR3 is 14 residues long. In nucleotides, the CDR3 is TGTGCCAGCAGTTTTATTAGAGGGGTTAGGGAGCTGTTTTTT. Translated: CASSFIRGVRELFF.

This clonotype occurred many times. The chain carries TRBV29-1 and TRBJ1-3, with 10 bases fitting TRBD1. This CDR3 is built from 14 residues. The ends lost 7 bases at V and 3 bases at J; junction bases unmatched: 6. Germline V gene sequence: CDR1 SQVTM, CDR2 ANQGSEA. The CDR3 DNA reads TGCAGCGCCGGGGACAGGGGTTTTGGAAACACCATATATTTT. It is translated as CSAGDRGFGNTIYF.

The sample holds a few counts of this clonotype. This CDR3 is CASSLGTGRNSPLHF. The CDR3 DNA is TGTGCCAGCAGCTTAGGGACAGGGAGGAATTCACCCCTCCACTTT. The V and J genes are TRBV13 and TRBJ1-6; 7 positions agree with TRBD1. The CDR3 is 15 amino acids. Germline lookup yields CDR1 PRHDT and CDR2 FYEKMQ (reference sequence). The V segment lost 0 bases and the J segment 7 bases; nucleotides outside the gene matches: 3. The variable domain in full, completed from reference TRBV13 and TRBJ1-6, reads AAGVIQSPRHLIKEKRETATLKCYPIPRHDTVYWYQQGPGQDPQFLISFYEKMQSDKGSIPDRFSAQQFSDYHSELNMSSLELGDSALYFCASSLGTGRNSPLHFGNGTRLTVT.

This clonotype turned up a few times. The DNA of the CDR3 is TGTGCCAGCAGTCTACCAGGAGGGGGGCAAGAGACCCAGTACTTC. Amino acid sequence: CASSLPGGGQETQYF. The chain joins TRBV28 to TRBJ2-5; D is perhaps TRBD1 or TRBD2 (6 bases each). The germline CDR1 and CDR2 sequences are MDHEN and SYDVKM. This CDR3 has 15 amino acids. V lost 5 bases to trimming and J lost 2 bases, with 15 bases between them.

The V gene is TRBV11-3, the J gene TRBJ1-1, with unresolved D. The CDR3 has 13 amino acids. Germline assignment: CDR1 SGHNT and CDR2 YENEEA. V lost 5 bases and J lost 1, with 8 bases in between. The CDR3 loop reads CASSRTSNTEAFF. CDR3 nucleotides: TGTGCCAGCAGCCGGACCTCGAACACTGAAGCTTTCTTT.

A few counts support this clonotype. The chain couples TRBV29-1 to TRBJ1-1; perhaps TRBD1 as D (5 bases). The CDR3 runs 12 residues. Germline V CDR1 and CDR2: SQVTM, ANQGSEA. Trimming took off 4 bases at V and 1 base at J, with 7 bases between the two ends. The CDR3 reads CSVGQTNTEAFF. DNA for the CDR3: TGCAGCGTTGGACAGACGAACACTGAAGCTTTCTTT. Full variable domain (rest looked up from reference TRBV29-1 and TRBJ1-1): SAVISQKPSRDICQRGTSLTIQCQVDSQVTMMFWYRQQPGQSLTLIATANQGSEATYESGFVIDKFPISRPNLTFSTLTVSNMSPEDSSIYLCSVGQTNTEAFFGQGTRLTVV.

This clonotype was seen more than once but under ten times. The chain uses TRBV28 and TRBJ1-2; weak D call: TRBD1 (6 bases). The CDR3 spans 13 residues. Germline V gives CDR1 MDHEN, CDR2 SYDVKM. Trimming stripped 3 bases from V and 6 bases from J, with 11 bases between. The chain's CDR3 is CASSFPPGDGYTF. CDR3 coding DNA: TGTGCCAGCAGTTTCCCCCCAGGGGATGGCTACACCTTC.